This is a list of T cell receptor beta chains from one sample in a study of blood T cell repertoires in COVID-19. TCRdb's table, derived via immunoSEQ multiplex PCR, lists solely in-frame clones and lacks some. This sample carries roughly 250,000 clones, 75% to 90% of them seen once, and the ten largest clones take 7.2%. Sequenced material: peripheral blood. These receptors all come from a man in his sixties who had recovered from COVID-19. The CDR3 runs from the conserved cysteine through the conserved F or W. D genes are given only for firm matches. Rows give clone size only sometimes, using once, few, many, or a class for an expanded clone.

TRBV6-5	TRBD1	TRBJ2-5	-	TGTGCCAGCAGTTACGTTCCAGGGGGAGAGACCCAGTACTTC	CASSYVPGGETQYF
TRBV9	TRBD2	TRBJ2-7	-	TGTGCCAGCAGCGTAGGGGGACTAGCGGGGGTAGAGCAGTACTTC	CASSVGGLAGVEQYF
TRBV29-1	TRBD1	TRBJ2-1	-	TGCAGCGCACGGGACAGGGCACTCAATGAGCAGTTCTTC	CSARDRALNEQFF
TRBV25-1	-	TRBJ2-7	-	TGTGCCAGCAGTGGTATTGGGGGCGCGGAACACGAGCAGTACTTC	CASSGIGGAEHEQYF
TRBV7-7	-	TRBJ2-2	-	TGTGCCAGCAGCTTCGCTAGCCCCCCGACCGGGGAGCTGTTTTTT	CASSFASPPTGELFF
TRBV25-1	-	TRBJ1-6	-	TGTGCCAGCAGTATCCTAGGGACGGGGGGTAACTATAATTCACCCCTCCACTTT	CASSILGTGGNYNSPLHF
TRBV2	-	TRBJ2-3	-	TGTGCCAGCCCAGACAGAGGCACAGATACGCAGTATTTT	CASPDRGTDTQYF
TRBV19	TRBD1	TRBJ1-2	-	TGTGCCAGTACCGAACACCGGGACAGGGGATATGGCTACACCTTC	CASTEHRDRGYGYTF
TRBV4-1	TRBD1	TRBJ2-6	-	TGCGCCAGCAGCCTACGGGGACAGCAAACCTCTGGGGCCAACGTCCTGACTTTC	CASSLRGQQTSGANVLTF
TRBV19	TRBD1	TRBJ2-7	-	TGTGCCAGTAGCTACAGGGGGCAAAACTACGAGCAGTACTTC	CASSYRGQNYEQYF
TRBV11-2	TRBD2	TRBJ2-2	-	TGTGCCAGCAGCATGGGACTAGCGGCCACCGGGGAGCTGTTTTTT	CASSMGLAATGELFF
TRBV5-1	-	TRBJ2-3	-	TGCGCCAGCAGCGCAGACACCTCCTACACAGATACGCAGTATTTT	CASSADTSYTDTQYF
TRBV2	TRBD2	TRBJ2-3	-	TGTGCCAGCAGAGATATTAGCGGGGCCCCGCGCGATACGCAGTATTTT	CASRDISGAPRDTQYF
TRBV4-2	-	TRBJ1-4	once	TGTGCCAGCAGCCAAGAAGGCCCGGGGGAGGGGGATGAAAAACTGTTTTTT	CASSQEGPGEGDEKLFF